This T cell receptor beta chain was captured by sequencing in a study of OX40 agonist ivuxolimab in advanced cancers. The overall study: Of the participants, more than 35% had some prior anti-PD-1, anti-PD-L1 or anti-CTLA-4 therapy, which was allowed.

With 9 bases removed from V and 2 bases from J, the gap between germline ends came to 8 bases. This CDR3 region has 11 residues. Germline assignment: CDR1 SGHAT and CDR2 FQNNGV. The data were produced by immunoSEQ multiplex PCR, yet TCRdb's version contains in-frame clones alone and is incomplete. The sample contains about 44,000 clones, about 94% of which appear only once. Researchers took blood at baseline, on cycle 4 day 1, and on cycle 7 day 1. This receptor was taken from an adult with an advanced solid tumor such as melanoma, head and neck, liver or kidney cancer. The source material was CD4+ or CD8+ T cells sorted from blood, sampled in a trial of the OX40 agonist ivuxolimab. The chain links TRBV11-2 to TRBJ2-7; no reliable D call. The DNA for the CDR3 is TGTGCCAGTAGCAGAGCCTACGAGCAGTACTTC. This sequence encodes CASSRAYEQYF. Full variable domain (remainder filled in from reference TRBV11-2 and TRBJ2-7): EAGVAQSPRYKIIEKRQSVAFWCNPISGHATLYWYQQILGQGPKLLIQFQNNGVVDDSQLPKDRFSAERLKGVDSTLKIQPAKLEDSAVYLCASSRAYEQYFGPGTRLTVT.